The clone carrying this T cell receptor beta chain appeared many times. This record belongs to a study of Graves' ophthalmopathy and Graves' hyperthyroidism. From germline, CDR1 is MNHEY and CDR2 SVGEGT. There are 16 residues in the CDR3. Trimming left V 0 bases short and J 2 bases short, with 10 bases between. Beta-chain TCR CDR3 regions were amplified from RNA transcripts. First-round RT-PCR relied on HTBI primers, and a second-round multiplex PCR came next. TCRdb reanalysed the multiplex PCR reads using MiXCR and keeps one entry per CDR3 protein. This table holds a few hundred thousand distinct CDR3 sequences, 15% to 20% found once.

The sample was peripheral blood. The chain links TRBV6-2 or TRBV6-3 to TRBJ2-2; TRBD1 might be the D (5 bases). The sequence came from an adult woman with stable Graves' hyperthyroidism. The DNA for the CDR3 is TGTGCCAGCAGTTACTCATGGGGCAAAAACACCGGGGAGCTGTTTTTT. It translates to CASSYSWGKNTGELFF.